Reported below is one T cell receptor beta chain. The data are from a study of shared clonotypes between healthy human individuals. Data came from immunoSEQ multiplex PCR; TCRdb stores just in-frame clones and leaves some out. The table lists about 600,000 clones, roughly 98% of them singletons. CD8 cells regarded as naive lacked CD45RO, were positively chosen for CCR7, and omitted terminally differentiated effector memory CD45RA+ cells. CDR1 SEHNR and CDR2 FQNEAQ come from the germline V gene (reference sequence). The length of the CDR3 is 17 residues. V lost 6 bases, J lost 0 bases, and 6 bases stayed unmatched.

The chain employs TRBV7-9 and TRBJ2-7; 15 bases are shared with TRBD2. Material for sequencing was naive CD8+ T cells sorted from blood. The receptor comes from a man aged 25 to 40 in good health. This CDR3 reads CASRGLAGGVVSYEQYF. In DNA form, the CDR3 reads TGTGCCAGCAGGGGACTAGCGGGAGGTGTAGTCTCCTACGAGCAGTACTTC.